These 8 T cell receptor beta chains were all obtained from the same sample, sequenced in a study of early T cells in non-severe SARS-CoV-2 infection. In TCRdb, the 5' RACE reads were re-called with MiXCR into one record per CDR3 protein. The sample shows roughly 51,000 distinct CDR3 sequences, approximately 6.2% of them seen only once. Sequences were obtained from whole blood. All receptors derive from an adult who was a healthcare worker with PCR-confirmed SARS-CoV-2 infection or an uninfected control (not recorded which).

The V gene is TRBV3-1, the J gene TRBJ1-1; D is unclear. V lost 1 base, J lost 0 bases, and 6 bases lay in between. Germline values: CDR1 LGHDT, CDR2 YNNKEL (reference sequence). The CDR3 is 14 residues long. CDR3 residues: CASSQGTVNTEAFF. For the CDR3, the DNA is TGTGCCAGCAGCCAAGGAACGGTGAACACTGAAGCTTTCTTT.

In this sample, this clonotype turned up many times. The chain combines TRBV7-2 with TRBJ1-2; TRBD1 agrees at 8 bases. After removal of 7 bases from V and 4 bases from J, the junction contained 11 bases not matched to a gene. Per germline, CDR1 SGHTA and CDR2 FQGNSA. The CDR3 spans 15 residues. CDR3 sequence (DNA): TGTGCCAGCACCCACCAGGGGGCTCTCATCTATGGCTACACCTTC. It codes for CASTHQGALIYGYTF.

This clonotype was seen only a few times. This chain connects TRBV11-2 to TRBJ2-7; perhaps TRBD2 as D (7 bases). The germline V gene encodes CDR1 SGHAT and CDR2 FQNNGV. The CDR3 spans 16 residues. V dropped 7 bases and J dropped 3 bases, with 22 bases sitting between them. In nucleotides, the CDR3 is TGTGCCAGCACCACCTCACGGGGGGCGTCGATCTACGAGCAGTACTTC. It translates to CASTTSRGASIYEQYF.

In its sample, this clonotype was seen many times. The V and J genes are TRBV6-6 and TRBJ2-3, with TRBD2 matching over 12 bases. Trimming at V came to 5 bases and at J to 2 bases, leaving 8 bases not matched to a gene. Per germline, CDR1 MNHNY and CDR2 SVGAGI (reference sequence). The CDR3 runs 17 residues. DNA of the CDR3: TGTGCCAGCAGTCCCCTACTAGCGGGGGGATACACAGATACGCAGTATTTT. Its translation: CASSPLLAGGYTDTQYF.

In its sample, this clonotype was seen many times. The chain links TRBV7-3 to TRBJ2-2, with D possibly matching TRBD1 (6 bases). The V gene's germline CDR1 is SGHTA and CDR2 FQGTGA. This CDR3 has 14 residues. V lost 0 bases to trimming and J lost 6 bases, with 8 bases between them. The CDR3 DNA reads TGTGCCAGCAGCTTAACACAGGGTTCCGGGGAGCTGTTTTTT. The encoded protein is CASSLTQGSGELFF. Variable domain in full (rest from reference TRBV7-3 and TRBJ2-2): GAGVSQTPSNKVTEKGKYVELRCDPISGHTALYWYRQSLGQGPEFLIYFQGTGAADDSGLPNDRFFAVRPEGSVSTLKIQRTERGDSAVYLCASSLTQGSGELFFGEGSRLTVL.

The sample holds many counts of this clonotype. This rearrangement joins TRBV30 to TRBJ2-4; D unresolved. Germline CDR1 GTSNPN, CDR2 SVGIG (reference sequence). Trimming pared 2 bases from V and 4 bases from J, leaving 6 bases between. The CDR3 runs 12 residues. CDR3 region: CAWSPPKNIQYF. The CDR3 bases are TGTGCCTGGAGTCCCCCTAAAAACATTCAGTACTTC.

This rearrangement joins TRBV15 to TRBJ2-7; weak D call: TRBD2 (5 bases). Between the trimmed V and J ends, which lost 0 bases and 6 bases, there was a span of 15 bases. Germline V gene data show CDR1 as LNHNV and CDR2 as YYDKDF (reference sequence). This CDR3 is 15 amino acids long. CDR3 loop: CATSRDRGITREQYF. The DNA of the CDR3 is TGTGCCACCAGCAGAGATCGAGGGATCACCCGCGAGCAGTACTTC.

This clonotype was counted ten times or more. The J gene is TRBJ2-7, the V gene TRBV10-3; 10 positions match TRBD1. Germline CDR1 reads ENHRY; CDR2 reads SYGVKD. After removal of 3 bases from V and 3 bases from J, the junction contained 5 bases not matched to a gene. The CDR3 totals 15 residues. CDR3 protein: CAISEDRGRRYEQYF. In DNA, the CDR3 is TGTGCCATCAGTGAAGACAGGGGGCGACGCTACGAGCAGTACTTC.